A selection of T cell receptor beta chains follows, all from one sample in a study of T cell responses to AZD1222 COVID-19 vaccine. Sequencing used immunoSEQ multiplex PCR; TCRdb keeps in-frame clones, though not all of them. The sample consists of 150,000 to 200,000 clones, more than 75% of them appearing once. Sample: peripheral blood, taken on day 0 of MenACWY control vaccination. The receptors come from an adult in good health. CDR3s include the opening cysteine and the closing phenylalanine or tryptophan. The order of the fields is V gene, D gene, J gene, CDR3 protein, CDR3 DNA. The D gene is left open where the match is weak.

V: TRBV28
D: NA
J: TRBJ2-3
CDR3: CASSFSLGLTDTQYF
DNA: TGTGCCAGCAGTTTTAGTCTTGGACTCACAGATACGCAGTATTTT

V: TRBV2
D: NA
J: TRBJ1-4
CDR3: CASSEMDHPGEKLFF
DNA: TGTGCCAGCAGTGAAATGGACCACCCGGGCGAAAAACTGTTTTTT

V: TRBV18
D: NA
J: TRBJ2-5
CDR3: CASSPPRPRYQETQYF
DNA: TGTGCCAGCTCACCACCCCGACCCAGGTACCAAGAGACCCAGTACTTC

V: TRBV9
D: TRBD1
J: TRBJ2-3
CDR3: CASSEAGGPYDTQYF
DNA: TGTGCCAGCAGCGAAGCAGGGGGCCCCTATGATACGCAGTATTTT

V: TRBV28
D: NA
J: TRBJ1-5
CDR3: CASSLDEVGVQPQHF
DNA: TGTGCCAGCAGTTTAGACGAGGTAGGGGTGCAGCCCCAGCATTTT

V: TRBV19
D: TRBD1
J: TRBJ1-5
CDR3: CASSGTGDQPQHF
DNA: TGTGCCAGTAGCGGGACAGGGGACCAGCCCCAGCATTTT

V: TRBV5-1
D: TRBD1
J: TRBJ1-2
CDR3: CASSQPGQNYGYTF
DNA: TGCGCCAGCAGCCAGCCGGGACAGAACTATGGCTACACCTTC

V: TRBV24-1
D: NA
J: TRBJ1-3
CDR3: CATSDLGNSGNTIYF
DNA: TGTGCCACCAGTGATTTGGGTAACTCTGGAAACACCATATATTTT

V: TRBV2
D: NA
J: TRBJ1-2
CDR3: CASSPTQRRASYGYTF
DNA: TGTGCCAGCAGTCCAACACAAAGACGAGCCTCTTATGGCTACACCTTC

V: TRBV6-5
D: NA
J: TRBJ1-1
CDR3: CASSTGQGTEAFF
DNA: TGTGCCAGCAGTACAGGGCAGGGCACTGAAGCTTTCTTT